This T cell receptor (beta chain) originates from a study of shared clonotypes between healthy human individuals. Study findings and constraints: Approximately 5% was the fraction of naive CD4 clonotypes found shared across several donors.

Profiling relied on immunoSEQ multiplex PCR, and the TCRdb table lists in-frame clones only, not all of them. The profile covers about 1.9 million clones, with 93% appearing a single time and around 1.7% taken by the ten largest. The V and J ends lost 5 bases and 2 bases respectively, with 13 bases between them. CDR1 and CDR2 from the germline V gene are SGHTA and FQGNSA. CDR3 length equals 14 residues. CD45RO-negative CD8 cells positively selected for CCR7 made up the naive population, which excluded terminally differentiated effector memory CD45RA+ cells. All donors were Caucasian adults living in Nashville, Tennessee. The sample holds one count of this clone. Its antigen remains unknown.

This TCR derives from a man between 18 and 29 years old in good health. Some clones in this sample may be carry-over from other donors' samples. Sequenced input: naive CD8+ T cells from PBMCs. The chain employs TRBV7-2 and TRBJ2-7; the D gene is possibly TRBD2 (5 bases). The CDR3 sequence is CASSPRTVPYEQYF. Here the CDR3 DNA reads TGTGCCAGCAGCCCCCGGACTGTTCCCTACGAGCAGTACTTC.